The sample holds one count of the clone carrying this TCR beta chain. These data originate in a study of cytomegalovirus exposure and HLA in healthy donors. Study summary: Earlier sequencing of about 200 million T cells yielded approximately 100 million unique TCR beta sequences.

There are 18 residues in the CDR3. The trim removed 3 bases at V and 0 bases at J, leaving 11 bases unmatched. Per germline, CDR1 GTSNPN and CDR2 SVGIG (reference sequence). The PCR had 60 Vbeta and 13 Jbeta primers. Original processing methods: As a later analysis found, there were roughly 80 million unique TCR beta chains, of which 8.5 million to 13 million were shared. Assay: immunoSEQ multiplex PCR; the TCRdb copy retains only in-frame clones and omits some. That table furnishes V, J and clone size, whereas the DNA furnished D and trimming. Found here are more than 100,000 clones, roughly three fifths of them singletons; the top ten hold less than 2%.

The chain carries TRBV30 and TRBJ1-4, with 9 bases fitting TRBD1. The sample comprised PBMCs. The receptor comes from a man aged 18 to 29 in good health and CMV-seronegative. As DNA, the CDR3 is TGTGCCTGGAGGGGGGACAGGGCACACACTGCAACTAATGAAAAACTGTTTTTT. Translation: CAWRGDRAHTATNEKLFF.